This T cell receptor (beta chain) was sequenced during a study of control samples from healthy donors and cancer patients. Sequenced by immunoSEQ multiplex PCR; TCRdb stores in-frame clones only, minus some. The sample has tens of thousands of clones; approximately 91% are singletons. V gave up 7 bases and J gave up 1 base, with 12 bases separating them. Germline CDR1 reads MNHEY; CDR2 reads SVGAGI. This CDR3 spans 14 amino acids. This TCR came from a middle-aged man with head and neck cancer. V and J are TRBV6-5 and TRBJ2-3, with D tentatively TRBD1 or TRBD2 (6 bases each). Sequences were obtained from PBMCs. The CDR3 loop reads CASTGDFGTDTQYF. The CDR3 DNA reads TGTGCCAGCACAGGGGACTTCGGCACAGATACGCAGTATTTT.